This record looks at one T cell receptor (beta chain) sequence and its context. As processed by the authors: By means of reference gene primer amplification, nucleated cell counts were estimated. The assay was immunoSEQ multiplex PCR, and TCRdb's table has in-frame clones only and misses some. V, J and clone size derive from that table, while D and trimming were established from the DNA sequence. The data show approximately 350,000 clones, around 88% seen once. This record comes from a study of blood T cell repertoires in COVID-19. Study-level information: T cells, B-cell-depleted T cells, or PBMCs provided the cDNA or gDNA that served as material.

This receptor was identified in a woman in her sixties with COVID-19, enrolled during active disease. Sequenced input: peripheral blood.

The CDR3 nucleotides are TGTGCCAGCAGCGTAGAGGGGGACTCCTACAATGAGCAGTTCTTC. It translates to CASSVEGDSYNEQFF. The chain uses TRBV9 and TRBJ2-1; tentative D call: TRBD1 (6 bases). The CDR3 length is 15 residues. The germline V gene encodes CDR1 SGDLS and CDR2 YYNGEE. V shed 0 bases and J shed 0 bases, with 7 bases lying between them.